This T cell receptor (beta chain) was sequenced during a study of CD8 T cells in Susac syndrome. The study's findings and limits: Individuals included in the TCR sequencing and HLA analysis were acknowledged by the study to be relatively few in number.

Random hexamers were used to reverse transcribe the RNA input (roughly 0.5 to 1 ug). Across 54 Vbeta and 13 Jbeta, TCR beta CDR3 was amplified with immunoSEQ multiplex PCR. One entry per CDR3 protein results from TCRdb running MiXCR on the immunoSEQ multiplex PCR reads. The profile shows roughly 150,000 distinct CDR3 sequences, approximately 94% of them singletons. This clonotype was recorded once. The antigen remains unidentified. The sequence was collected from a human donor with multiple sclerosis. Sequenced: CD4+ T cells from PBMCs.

The CDR3 here is CASSVGTLDNEQFF. In DNA, the CDR3 is TGTGCCAGCAGCGTAGGGACTCTGGACAATGAGCAGTTCTTC. V usage is TRBV9 and J usage is TRBJ2-1; tentative D call: TRBD2 (5 bases). Looked up from germline, CDR1 is SGDLS and CDR2 is YYNGEE. The length of the CDR3 is 14 residues. The V and J ends lost 0 bases and 5 bases respectively, with 9 bases between them.